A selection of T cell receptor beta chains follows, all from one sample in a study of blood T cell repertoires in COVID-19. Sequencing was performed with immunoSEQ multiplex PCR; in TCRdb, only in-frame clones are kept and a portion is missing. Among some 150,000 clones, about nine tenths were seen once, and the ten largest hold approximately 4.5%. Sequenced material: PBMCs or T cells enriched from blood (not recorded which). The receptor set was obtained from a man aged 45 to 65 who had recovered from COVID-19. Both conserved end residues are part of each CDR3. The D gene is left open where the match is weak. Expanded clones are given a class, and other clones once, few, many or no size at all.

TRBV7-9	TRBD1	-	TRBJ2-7	TGTGCCAGCAGCTTCCGGGACAGGCAATCCGAGCAGTACTTC	CASSFRDRQSEQYF
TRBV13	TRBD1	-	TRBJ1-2	TGTGCCAGCAGCTCCCAAACAGGGGGGGATGGCTACACCTTC	CASSSQTGGDGYTF
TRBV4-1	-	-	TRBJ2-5	TGCGCCAGCAGCCACAGCCGGGACACATACTACCAAGAGACCCAGTACTTC	CASSHSRDTYYQETQYF
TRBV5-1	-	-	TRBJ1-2	TGCGCCAGCAGATCCCTACAGGGTGGGAGCTACACCTTC	CASRSLQGGSYTF
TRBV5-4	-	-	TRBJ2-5	TGTGCCAGCAGCTTGGCGGTAGCTGAAGAGACCCAGTACTTC	CASSLAVAEETQYF
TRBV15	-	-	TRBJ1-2	TGTGCCACCAGCGAGGGTTTGATCTATGGCTACACCTTC	CATSEGLIYGYTF
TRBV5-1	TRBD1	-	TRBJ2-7	TGCGCCAGCAGCTTGGTAGGACAGGGATCGATCGCCGAGCAGTACTTC	CASSLVGQGSIAEQYF
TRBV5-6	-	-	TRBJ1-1	TGTGCCAGCAGCCTGACCCAGGGGCGAACTGAAGCTTTCTTT	CASSLTQGRTEAFF
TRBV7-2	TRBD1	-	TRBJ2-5	TGTGCCAGCAGCTTTAACAGGGGGCGAGAGACCCAGTACTTC	CASSFNRGRETQYF
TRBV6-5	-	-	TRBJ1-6	TGTGCCAGCAGACCCGTGCCAGGGGCCCTTTCACCCCTCCACTTT	CASRPVPGALSPLHF
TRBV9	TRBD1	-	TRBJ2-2	TGTGCCAGCAGCGTAGCGGCAGGGGGAGACGGGGAGCTGTTTTTT	CASSVAAGGDGELFF
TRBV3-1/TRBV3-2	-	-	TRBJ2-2	TGTGCCAGCAGCCAAGAGGCTGGGCTGGCCGGGGAGCTGTTTTTT	CASSQEAGLAGELFF
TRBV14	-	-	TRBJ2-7	TGTGCCAGCAGCCAACAGTCCTACGAGCAGTACTTC	CASSQQSYEQYF
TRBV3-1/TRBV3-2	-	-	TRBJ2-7	TGTGCCAGCACCGAGGGGGGGGGCGATCCCCACGAGCAGTACTTC	CASTEGGGDPHEQYF
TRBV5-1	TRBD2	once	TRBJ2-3	TGCGCCAGCAGCCCGGAGCGGGGGGCCACAGATACGCAGTATTTT	CASSPERGATDTQYF
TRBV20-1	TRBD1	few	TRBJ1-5	TGCAGTGCTAGTCAGGGGGCAGGTGGGCCCCAGCATTTT	CSASQGAGGPQHF
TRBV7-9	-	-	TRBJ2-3	TGTGCCAGCAGCTTAGGGCTGCGGGGAGATACGCAGTATTTT	CASSLGLRGDTQYF
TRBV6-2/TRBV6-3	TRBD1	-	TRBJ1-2	TGTGCCAGCAGCGGACAGGGCTATGGCTACACCTTC	CASSGQGYGYTF
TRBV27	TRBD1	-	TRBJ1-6	TGTGCCAGCAGTTTAAGGGGACAGGGAACGGGGTCACCCCTCCACTTT	CASSLRGQGTGSPLHF
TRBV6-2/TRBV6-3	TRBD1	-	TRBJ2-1	TGTGCCAGCAGTTACAGGGGGCGTGCGTTCTTC	CASSYRGRAFF
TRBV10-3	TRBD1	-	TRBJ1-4	TGTGCCATCAGTGAGGGGACAGGGTATGAAAAACTGTTTTTT	CAISEGTGYEKLFF
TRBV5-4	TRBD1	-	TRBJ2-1	TGTGCCAGCAGCTCATTCATGGACAGGGGGCAGTTCTTC	CASSSFMDRGQFF
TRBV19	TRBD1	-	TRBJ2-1	TGTGCCAGCGGACAGGGGCCCAACTCCTACAATGAGCAGTTCTTC	CASGQGPNSYNEQFF
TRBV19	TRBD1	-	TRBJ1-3	TGTGCCAGTAGTACCTTCTCCGGGACAGGGATGAACACCATATATTTT	CASSTFSGTGMNTIYF
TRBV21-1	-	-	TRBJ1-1	TGTGCCAGCAGATCGGCTAGGAAACTAGGGGAGGGCACTGAAGCTTTCTTT	CASRSARKLGEGTEAFF
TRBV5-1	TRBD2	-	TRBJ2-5	TGCGCCAGCAGCTTGAACACGGGGGGCCAAGAGACCCAGTACTTC	CASSLNTGGQETQYF
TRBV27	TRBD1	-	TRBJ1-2	TGTGCCAGCAGTCCTTACGCCGGGACAGGGTTAGATTATGGCTACACCTTC	CASSPYAGTGLDYGYTF
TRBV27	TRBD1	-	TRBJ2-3	TGTGCCAGCAGTTTATTGACAGGGGGTGCAGATACGCAGTATTTT	CASSLLTGGADTQYF
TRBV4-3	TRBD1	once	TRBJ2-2	TGCGCCAGCAGCCTGGACAGGGCGAACACCGGGGAGCTGTTTTTT	CASSLDRANTGELFF
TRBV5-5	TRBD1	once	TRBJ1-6	TGTGCCAGCATCCCGGGGAGGACAGGGTATAATTCACCCCTCCACTTT	CASIPGRTGYNSPLHF
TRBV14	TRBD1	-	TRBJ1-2	TGTGCCAGCAGCCATACAGGGGGCGCCTCCTATGGCTACACCTTC	CASSHTGGASYGYTF
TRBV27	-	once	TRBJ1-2	TGTGCCGGGACTTATGGCTACACCTTC	CAGTYGYTF
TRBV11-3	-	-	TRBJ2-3	TGTGCCAGCAGCCCCCGGGGGAGCCGGGCAGATACGCAGTATTTT	CASSPRGSRADTQYF
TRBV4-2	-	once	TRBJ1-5	TGTGCCAGCAGCCCTACCGCGGGAGGTGGCCAGCCCCAGCATTTT	CASSPTAGGGQPQHF
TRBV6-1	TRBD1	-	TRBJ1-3	TGTGCCAGCAGTGAAGAGGGGACAGGGAAGTATGGAAACACCATATATTTT	CASSEEGTGKYGNTIYF
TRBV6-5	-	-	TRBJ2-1	TGTGCCAGCAAGAACAAGTTCTATGAGCAGTTCTTC	CASKNKFYEQFF
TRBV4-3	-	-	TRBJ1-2	TGCGCCAGCAGCCAAAGGGGGGGAGCGGATGGCTACACCTTC	CASSQRGGADGYTF
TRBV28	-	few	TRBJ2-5	TGTGCCAGCAACGAGGCAGGGGTCATTCAAGAGACCCAGTACTTC	CASNEAGVIQETQYF
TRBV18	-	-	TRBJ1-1	TGTGCCAGCTCAGCCGACAGGAACACTGAAGCTTTCTTT	CASSADRNTEAFF
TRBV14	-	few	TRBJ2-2	TGTGCCAGCAGCCCAATCACAGGGAACACCGGGGAGCTGTTTTTT	CASSPITGNTGELFF
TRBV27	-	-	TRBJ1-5	TGTGCCAGCAGACCTTCAGGTTTTGCAAATCAGCCCCAGCATTTT	CASRPSGFANQPQHF
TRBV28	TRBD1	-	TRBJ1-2	TGTGCCAGCAGTGGGACAGGTGAGGACTATGGCTACACCTTC	CASSGTGEDYGYTF
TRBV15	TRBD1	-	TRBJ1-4	TGTGCCACCAGAAGGAATGGACAGGGTGAAAAACTGTTTTTT	CATRRNGQGEKLFF
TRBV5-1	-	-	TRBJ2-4	TGCGCCAGCAGCTCTACCCGCCAAGGGGACATTCAGTACTTC	CASSSTRQGDIQYF
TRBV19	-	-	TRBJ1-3	TGTGCCAGTAGTATGGGGACTGTATCTGGAAACACCATATATTTT	CASSMGTVSGNTIYF
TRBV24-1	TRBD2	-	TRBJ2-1	TGTGCCACCCAAGCCCCGGGGGGGTCCATCCAGTTCTTC	CATQAPGGSIQFF
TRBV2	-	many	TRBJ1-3	TGTGCCAGCAGTGACTTCCTTCACTTTCGGAGCTCTGGAAACACCATATATTTT	CASSDFLHFRSSGNTIYF
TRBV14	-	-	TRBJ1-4	TGTGCCAGCAGCCAAGGGTATCGGGGGGGGAACGAAAAACTGTTTTTT	CASSQGYRGGNEKLFF
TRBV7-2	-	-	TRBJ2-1	TGTGCCAGCAGCTTTAACAGCCAAAGGAGGAATGAGCAGTTCTTC	CASSFNSQRRNEQFF
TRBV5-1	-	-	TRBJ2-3	TGCGCCAGCAGCTTGGATTACACAGATACGCAGTATTTT	CASSLDYTDTQYF
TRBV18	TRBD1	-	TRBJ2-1	TGTGCTTCCAGAGGGGGCGCGTATATTAGCTCCTACAATGAGCAGTTCTTC	CASRGGAYISSYNEQFF
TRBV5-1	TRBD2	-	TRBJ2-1	TGCGCCAGCAGCGGGGGGACTAGCGGAAGCCCCTACAATGAGCAGTTCTTC	CASSGGTSGSPYNEQFF
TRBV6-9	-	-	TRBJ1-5	TGTGCCAGCAGTTACGATGCCGGGAATCAGCCCCAGCATTTT	CASSYDAGNQPQHF
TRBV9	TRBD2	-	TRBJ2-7	TGTGCCAGCAGCGTAGCTAGCGGGCCGTCCTACGAGCAGTACTTC	CASSVASGPSYEQYF
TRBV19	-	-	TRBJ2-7	TGTGCCAGTAGTATGAGTTATGGTTACGAGCAGTACTTC	CASSMSYGYEQYF